This TCR beta chain was documented in a study of T cell responses to AZD1222 COVID-19 vaccine (dated by TCRdb to the early 2020s). With regard to the full study: A total of just over 230 trial participants underwent TCR sequencing, of whom 200 to 220 had received two doses of AZD1222 and some 25 had received two doses of the MenACWY control vaccine. Trial participants were enrolled into age subgroups of 18-55, 56-69 and 70-plus years, which contained roughly 140, 27 and 60 TCR-sequenced participants, respectively. Study-wide findings and limitations: After two AZD1222 doses, both the breadth and the depth of spike-specific TCRs were significantly higher than at day 0 and than in MenACWY recipients. The 56-69-year group was small, and its depth increase did not reach significance, likely because of low power. No day 14 peak-response samples were available, so repertoires were characterized only after the peak T cell response. Participants were mostly white British and included more females than males, and it was suggested by the authors that clonal diversity may have been underestimated. Conclusions about previously exposed vaccinees are limited, since just 5 to 7 AZD1222 recipients were seropositive for SARS-CoV-2 at baseline. The vaccine-associated CD4 TCRs covered the entire spike protein, and the dominant responses fell in regions 160-218 and 743-854. Nearly half of unique spike-specific TCRs reportedly recognized epitopes outside regions mutated in the B.1.351 and B.1.1.7 variants.

The sample's time point label, in plain terms: about 28 days (+/-7) after the second vaccine dose. AZD1222 recipients whose second dose came at about 4 weeks and those whose second dose came at about 12 weeks were combined into one group, since spike-specific TCR depth and breadth did not differ between the two schedules. Vaccinee samples were obtained from the UK trials COV001 and COV002, which included a single-blind randomized controlled phase 2/3 trial of AZD1222 (ChAdOx1 nCoV-19) in healthy adults. Trial participant PBMC samples were collected at day 0 and day 28 after the second dose for TCRbeta chain sequencing. Clipping removes 4 bases from V and 2 bases from J, with 6 as the unmatched junction base count. The CDR3 runs 16 residues from the cysteine to the phenylalanine. The kept DNA is CDR3 alone, 48 bases in frame from the first base. Via the germline V gene, CDR1 is SGHDT and CDR2 YYEEEE.

The CDR3 regions of human TCRbeta chains were analyzed by immunosequencing. The study's processing was this. TCRs in the repertoires were matched against a reference library of SARS-CoV-2-specific TCRs that had been generated with the MIRA antigen-specificity platform. Breadth was defined as the fraction of unique TCRs that were SARS-CoV-2-associated, and depth was defined as the fraction of total T cells that were SARS-CoV-2-associated. Using the MIRA data, every spike-specific TCR was mapped to the spike region that the TCR reacted to and assigned to either a CD4 or a CD8 class. Log10-transformed breadth and depth values were compared by one-way ANOVA with Sidak's multiple comparisons tests. The immuneACCESS repertoire file appears here via TCRdb, limited to in-frame rearrangements. These files lack a portion of the clones; in checked studies, under half of the deficit traces to unresolved V genes, and the cause of the others is not known. V and J calls and clone size are copied from that table; D and trimming were computed from the DNA. Here the sample has 170,000 or so clones; around nine tenths occur a single time. The ten largest clonotypes hold 11% of the sample.

With respect to this clone: This receptor's antigen is unknown. Base qualities were left out, and no much larger clone turns up one base away.

This TCR was recovered from an adult who received the AZD1222 COVID-19 vaccine. Here the chain combines TRBV5-6 and TRBJ1-4; the central 9 bases match TRBD1. The sample was peripheral blood, taken 28 days after the second AZD1222 dose. The sequenced DNA is TGTGCCAGCAGCGGAGGGACAGGGCGGACTAATGAAAAACTGTTTTTT. Its protein reads: CASSGGTGRTNEKLFF.